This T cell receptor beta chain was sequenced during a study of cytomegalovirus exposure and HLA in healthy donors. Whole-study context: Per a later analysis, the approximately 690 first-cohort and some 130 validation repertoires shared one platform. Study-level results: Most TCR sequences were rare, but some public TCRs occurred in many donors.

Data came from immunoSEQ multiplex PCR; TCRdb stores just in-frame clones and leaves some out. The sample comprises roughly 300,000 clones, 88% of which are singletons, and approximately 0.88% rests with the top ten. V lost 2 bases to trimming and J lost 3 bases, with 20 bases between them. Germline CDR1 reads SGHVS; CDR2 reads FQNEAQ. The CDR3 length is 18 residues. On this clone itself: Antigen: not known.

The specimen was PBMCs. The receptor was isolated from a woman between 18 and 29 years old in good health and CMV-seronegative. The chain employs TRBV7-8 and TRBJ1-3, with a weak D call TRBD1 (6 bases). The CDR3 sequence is CASSLLRGRTARGNTIYF. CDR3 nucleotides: TGTGCCAGCAGCTTACTGCGCGGAAGGACAGCCCGTGGAAACACCATATATTTT.